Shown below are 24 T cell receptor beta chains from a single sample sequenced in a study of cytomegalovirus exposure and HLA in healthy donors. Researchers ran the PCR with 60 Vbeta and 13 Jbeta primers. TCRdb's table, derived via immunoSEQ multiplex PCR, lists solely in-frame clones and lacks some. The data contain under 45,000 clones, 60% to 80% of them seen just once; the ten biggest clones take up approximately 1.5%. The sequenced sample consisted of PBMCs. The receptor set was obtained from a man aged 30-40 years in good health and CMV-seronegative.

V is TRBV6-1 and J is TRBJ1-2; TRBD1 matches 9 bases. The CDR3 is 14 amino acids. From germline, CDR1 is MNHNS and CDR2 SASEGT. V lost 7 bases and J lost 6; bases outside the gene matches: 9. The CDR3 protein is CASNSGQGKNGYTF. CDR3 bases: TGTGCCAGCAACTCGGGACAGGGAAAGAATGGCTACACCTTC.

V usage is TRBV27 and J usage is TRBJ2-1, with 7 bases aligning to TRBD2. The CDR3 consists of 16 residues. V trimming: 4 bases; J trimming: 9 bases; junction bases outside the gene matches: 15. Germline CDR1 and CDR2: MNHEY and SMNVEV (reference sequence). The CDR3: CASSSGIAGEVGEQFF. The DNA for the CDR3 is TGTGCCAGCAGTTCCGGAATTGCGGGAGAGGTCGGTGAGCAGTTCTTC.

CDR3 nucleotides: TGTGCCAGCAGTGAATATAAAGCGGGAGGGCTAGCCAAAAACATTCAGTACTTC. Translating it yields CASSEYKAGGLAKNIQYF. The V gene is TRBV25-1, the J gene TRBJ2-4, with 10 bases identical to TRBD2. Germline CDR1 MGHDK, CDR2 SYGVNS. CDR3 length: 18 amino acids. V trimming: 0 bases; J trimming: 0 bases; junction bases outside the gene matches: 5.

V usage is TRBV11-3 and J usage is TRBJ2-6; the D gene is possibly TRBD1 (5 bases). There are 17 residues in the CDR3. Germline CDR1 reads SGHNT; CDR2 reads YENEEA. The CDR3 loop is CVAGPPGPFSGANVLTF. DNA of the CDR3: TGTGTTGCAGGGCCCCCCGGCCCTTTTTCTGGGGCCAACGTCCTGACTTTC.

The CDR3 nucleotides are TGTGCCAGCAGCGTACAGTTGGCGAACACTGAAGCTTTCTTT. The encoded protein is CASSVQLANTEAFF. The rearrangement uses TRBV11-2 and TRBJ1-1, with no clear D. The CDR3 loop spans 14 amino acids. The V end was cut by 5 bases, the J end by 1 base, with 11 bases between. Germline V lookup: CDR1 SGHAT, CDR2 FQNNGV.

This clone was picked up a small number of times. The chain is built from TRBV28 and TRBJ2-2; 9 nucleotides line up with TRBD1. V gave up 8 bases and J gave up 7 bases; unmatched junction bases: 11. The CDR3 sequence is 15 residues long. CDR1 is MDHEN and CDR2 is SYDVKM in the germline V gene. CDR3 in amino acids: CASVLRDRDGGELFF. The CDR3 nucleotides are TGTGCCAGCGTACTCCGGGACAGGGATGGCGGGGAGCTGTTTTTT.

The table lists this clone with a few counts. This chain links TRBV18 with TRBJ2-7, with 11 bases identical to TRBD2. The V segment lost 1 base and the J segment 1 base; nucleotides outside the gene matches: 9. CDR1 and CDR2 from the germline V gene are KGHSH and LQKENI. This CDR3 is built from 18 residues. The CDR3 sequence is CASSPQLSTSGNSYEQYF. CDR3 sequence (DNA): TGTGCCAGCTCACCACAGCTTTCGACTAGCGGGAATTCCTACGAGCAGTACTTC.

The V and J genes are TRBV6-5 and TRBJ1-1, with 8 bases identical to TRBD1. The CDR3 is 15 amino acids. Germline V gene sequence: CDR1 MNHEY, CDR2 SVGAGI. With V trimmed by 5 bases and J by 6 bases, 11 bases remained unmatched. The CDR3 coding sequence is TGTGCCAGCAGTAAAAAGCCGGGACAGGTACCTGAAGCTTTCTTT. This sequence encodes CASSKKPGQVPEAFF.

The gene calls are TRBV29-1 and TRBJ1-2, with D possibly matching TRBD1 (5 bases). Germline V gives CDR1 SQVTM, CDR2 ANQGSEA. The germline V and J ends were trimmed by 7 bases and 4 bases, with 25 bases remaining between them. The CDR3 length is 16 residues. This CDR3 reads CSGGAARNMGLYGYTF. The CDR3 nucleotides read TGCAGCGGCGGGGCGGCACGGAATATGGGTCTCTATGGCTACACCTTC. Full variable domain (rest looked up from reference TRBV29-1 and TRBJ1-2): SAVISQKPSRDICQRGTSLTIQCQVDSQVTMMFWYRQQPGQSLTLIATANQGSEATYESGFVIDKFPISRPNLTFSTLTVSNMSPEDSSIYLCSGGAARNMGLYGYTFGSGTRLTVV.

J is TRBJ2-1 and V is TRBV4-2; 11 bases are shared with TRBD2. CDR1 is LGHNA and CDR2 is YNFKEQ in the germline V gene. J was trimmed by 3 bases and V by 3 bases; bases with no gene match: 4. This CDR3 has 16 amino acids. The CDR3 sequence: CASSHQTSGIYNEQFF. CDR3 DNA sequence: TGTGCCAGCAGCCACCAGACTAGCGGGATCTACAATGAGCAGTTCTTC.

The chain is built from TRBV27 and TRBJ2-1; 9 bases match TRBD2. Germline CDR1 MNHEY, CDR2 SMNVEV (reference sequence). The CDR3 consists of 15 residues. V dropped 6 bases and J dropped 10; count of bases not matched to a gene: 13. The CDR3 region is CASRPGLAYIGEQFF. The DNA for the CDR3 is TGTGCCAGCAGACCGGGACTAGCTTACATAGGAGAGCAGTTCTTC.

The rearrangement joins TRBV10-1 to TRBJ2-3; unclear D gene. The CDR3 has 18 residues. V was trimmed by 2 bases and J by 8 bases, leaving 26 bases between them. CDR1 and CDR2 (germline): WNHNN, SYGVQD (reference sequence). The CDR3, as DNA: TGCGCCAGCAGTGAGACCAAACCCCGGCGGAGAGAGATAGGTACGCAGTATTTT. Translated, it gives CASSETKPRRREIGTQYF.

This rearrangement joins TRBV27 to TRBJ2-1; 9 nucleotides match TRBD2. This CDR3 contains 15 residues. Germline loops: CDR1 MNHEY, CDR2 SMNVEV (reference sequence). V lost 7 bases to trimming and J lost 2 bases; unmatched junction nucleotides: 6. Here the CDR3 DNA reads TGTGCCAGCACCCAGGGCGGGAGGGCCTACAATGAGCAGTTCTTC. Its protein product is CASTQGGRAYNEQFF.

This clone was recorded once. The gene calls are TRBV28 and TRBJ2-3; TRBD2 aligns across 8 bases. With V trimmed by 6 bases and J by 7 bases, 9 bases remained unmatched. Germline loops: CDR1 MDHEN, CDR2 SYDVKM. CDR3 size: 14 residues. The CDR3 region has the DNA TGTGCCAGCAGGAATAGCGGGAATTATTATACGCAGTATTTT. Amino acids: CASRNSGNYYTQYF.

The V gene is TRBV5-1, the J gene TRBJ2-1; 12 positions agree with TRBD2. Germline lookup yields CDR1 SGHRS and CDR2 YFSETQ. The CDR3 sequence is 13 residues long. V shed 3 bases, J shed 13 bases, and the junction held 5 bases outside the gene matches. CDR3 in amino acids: CASSSGLAGRQFF. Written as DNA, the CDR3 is TGCGCCAGCAGCTCGGGACTAGCGGGTCGTCAGTTCTTC. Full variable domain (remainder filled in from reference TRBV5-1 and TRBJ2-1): KAGVTQTPRYLIKTRGQQVTLSCSPISGHRSVSWYQQTPGQGLQFLFEYFSETQRNKGNFPGRFSGRQFSNSRSEMNVSTLELGDSALYLCASSSGLAGRQFFGPGTRLTVL.

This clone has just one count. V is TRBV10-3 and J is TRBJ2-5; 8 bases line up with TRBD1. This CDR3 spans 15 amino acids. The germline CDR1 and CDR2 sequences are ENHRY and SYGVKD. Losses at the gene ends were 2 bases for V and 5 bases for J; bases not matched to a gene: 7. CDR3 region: CAISEPGGGVETQYF. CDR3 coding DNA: TGTGCCATCAGTGAGCCAGGGGGCGGGGTTGAGACCCAGTACTTC.

CDR3 DNA: TGTGCCAGCAGTCTTCCCAGCAGGGACTATGGCTACACCTTC. Its protein product is CASSLPSRDYGYTF. The gene calls are TRBV7-2 and TRBJ1-2; D is perhaps TRBD1 (5 bases). Trimming took off 6 bases at V and 3 bases at J, with 14 bases between the two ends. Germline lookup yields CDR1 SGHTA and CDR2 FQGNSA. The CDR3 length is 14 residues. The full variable domain, completed using reference TRBV7-2 and TRBJ1-2, is GAGVSQSPSNKVTEKGKDVELRCDPISGHTALYWYRQSLGQGLEFLIYFQGNSAPDKSGLPSDRFSAERTGGSVSTLTIQRTQQEDSAVYLCASSLPSRDYGYTFGSGTRLTVV.

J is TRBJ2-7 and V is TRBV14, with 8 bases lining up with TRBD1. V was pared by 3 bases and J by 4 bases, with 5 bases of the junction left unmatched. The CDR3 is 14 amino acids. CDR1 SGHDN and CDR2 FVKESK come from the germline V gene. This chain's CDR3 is CASSHWTGNYEQYF. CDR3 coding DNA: TGTGCCAGCAGCCATTGGACAGGGAATTACGAGCAGTACTTC.

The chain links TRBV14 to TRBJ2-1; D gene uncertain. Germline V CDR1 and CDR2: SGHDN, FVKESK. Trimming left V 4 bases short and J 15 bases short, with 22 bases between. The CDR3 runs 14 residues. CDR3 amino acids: CASSPSLGHVKPFF. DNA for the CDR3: TGTGCCAGCAGCCCATCCCTCGGTCACGTCAAACCGTTCTTC.

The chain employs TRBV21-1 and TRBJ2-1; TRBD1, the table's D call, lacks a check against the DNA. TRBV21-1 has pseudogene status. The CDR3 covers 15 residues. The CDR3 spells CASSARDNSYNEQFF. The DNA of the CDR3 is TGTGCCAGCAGCGCTCGGGACAACTCCTACAATGAGCAGTTCTTC.

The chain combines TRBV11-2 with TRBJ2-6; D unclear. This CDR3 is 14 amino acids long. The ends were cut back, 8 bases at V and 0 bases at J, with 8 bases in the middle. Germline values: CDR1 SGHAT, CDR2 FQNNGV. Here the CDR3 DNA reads TGTGCCAGCTCCCGTTACTCTGGGGCCAACGTCCTGACTTTC. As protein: CASSRYSGANVLTF. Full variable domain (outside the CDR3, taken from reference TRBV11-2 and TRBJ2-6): EAGVAQSPRYKIIEKRQSVAFWCNPISGHATLYWYQQILGQGPKLLIQFQNNGVVDDSQLPKDRFSAERLKGVDSTLKIQPAKLEDSAVYLCASSRYSGANVLTFGAGSRLTVL.

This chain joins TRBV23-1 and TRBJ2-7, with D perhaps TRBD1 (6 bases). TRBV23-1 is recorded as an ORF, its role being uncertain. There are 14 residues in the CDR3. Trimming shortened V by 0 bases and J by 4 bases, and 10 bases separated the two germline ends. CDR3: CASSQSTGRYEQYF. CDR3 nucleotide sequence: TGCGCCAGCAGTCAATCCACAGGGAGATACGAGCAGTACTTC.

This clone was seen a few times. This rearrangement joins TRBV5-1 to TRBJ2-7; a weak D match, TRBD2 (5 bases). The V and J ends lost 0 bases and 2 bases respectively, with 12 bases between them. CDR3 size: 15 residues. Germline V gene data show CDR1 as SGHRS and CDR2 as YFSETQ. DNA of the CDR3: TGCGCCAGCAGCTTGGCGTCTAGCCGGACCTACGAGCAGTACTTC. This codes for CASSLASSRTYEQYF.

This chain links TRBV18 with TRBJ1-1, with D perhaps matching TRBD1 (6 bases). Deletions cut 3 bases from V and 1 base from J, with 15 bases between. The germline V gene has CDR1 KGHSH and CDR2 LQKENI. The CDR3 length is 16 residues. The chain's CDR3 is CASSPIQTGENTEAFF. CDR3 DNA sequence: TGTGCCAGCTCACCTATTCAGACAGGTGAGAACACTGAAGCTTTCTTT.